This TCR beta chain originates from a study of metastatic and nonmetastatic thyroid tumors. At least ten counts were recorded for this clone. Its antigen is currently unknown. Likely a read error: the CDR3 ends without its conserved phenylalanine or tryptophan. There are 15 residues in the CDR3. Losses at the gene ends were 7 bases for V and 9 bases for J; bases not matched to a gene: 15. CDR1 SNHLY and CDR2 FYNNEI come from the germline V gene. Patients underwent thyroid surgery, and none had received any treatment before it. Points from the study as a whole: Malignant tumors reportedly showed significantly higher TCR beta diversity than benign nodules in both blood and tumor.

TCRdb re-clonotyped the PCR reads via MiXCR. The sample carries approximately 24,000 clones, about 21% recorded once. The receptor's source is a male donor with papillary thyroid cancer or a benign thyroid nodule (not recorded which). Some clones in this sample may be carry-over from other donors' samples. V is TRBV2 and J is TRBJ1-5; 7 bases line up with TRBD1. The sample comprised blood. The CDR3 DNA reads TGTGCCAGCACCCGGACAGGAGGTAATCAGTTGCCCCAGCATCTT. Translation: CASTRTGGNQLPQHL.